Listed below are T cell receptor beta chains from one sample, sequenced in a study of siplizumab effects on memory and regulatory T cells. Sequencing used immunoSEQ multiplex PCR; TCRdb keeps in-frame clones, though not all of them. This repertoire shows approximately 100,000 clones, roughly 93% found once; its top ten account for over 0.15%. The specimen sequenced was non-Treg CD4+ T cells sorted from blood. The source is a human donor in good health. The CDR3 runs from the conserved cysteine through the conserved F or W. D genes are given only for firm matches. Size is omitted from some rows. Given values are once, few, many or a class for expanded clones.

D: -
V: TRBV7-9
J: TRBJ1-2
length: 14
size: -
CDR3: CASSLVEGSTGYTF
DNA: TGTGCCAGCAGCTTAGTAGAGGGGAGTACAGGCTACACCTTC

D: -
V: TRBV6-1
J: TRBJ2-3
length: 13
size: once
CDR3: CASSEELADTQYF
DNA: TGTGCCAGCAGTGAGGAGCTCGCGGATACGCAGTATTTT

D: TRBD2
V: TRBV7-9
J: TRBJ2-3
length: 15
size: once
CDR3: CATLAGGRVTDTQYF
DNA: TGTGCCACCCTAGCGGGGGGGCGCGTCACAGATACGCAGTATTTT

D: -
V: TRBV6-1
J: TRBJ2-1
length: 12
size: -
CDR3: CASKRIQGEQFF
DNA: TGTGCCAGCAAAAGAATTCAGGGCGAGCAGTTCTTC

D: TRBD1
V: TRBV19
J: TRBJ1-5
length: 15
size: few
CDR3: CASSPQGLSNQPQHF
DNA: TGTGCCAGTAGTCCACAGGGGCTGAGCAATCAGCCCCAGCATTTT

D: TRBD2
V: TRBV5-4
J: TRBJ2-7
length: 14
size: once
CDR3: CASAGGTSGGEQYF
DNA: TGTGCCAGCGCAGGGGGGACTAGCGGAGGCGAGCAGTACTTC

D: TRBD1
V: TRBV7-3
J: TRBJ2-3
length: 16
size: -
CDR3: CASSPPGQGRPDTQYF
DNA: TGTGCCAGCAGCCCACCGGGACAGGGGCGGCCAGATACGCAGTATTTT

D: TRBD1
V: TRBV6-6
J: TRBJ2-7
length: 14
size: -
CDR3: CASSYSTGIYEQYF
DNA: TGTGCCAGCAGTTACTCGACAGGGATATACGAGCAGTACTTC

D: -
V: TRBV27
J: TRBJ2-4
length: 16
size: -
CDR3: CASSLGGFEGINIQYF
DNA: TGTGCCAGCAGTTTAGGGGGGTTCGAGGGGATCAACATTCAGTACTTC

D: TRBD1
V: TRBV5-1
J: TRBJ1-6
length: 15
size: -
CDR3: CASSPGTGDNSPLHF
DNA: TGCGCCAGCAGCCCGGGGACAGGGGATAATTCACCCCTCCACTTT

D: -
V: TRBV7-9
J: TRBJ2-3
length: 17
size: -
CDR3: CASSLSSGVTSTDTQYF
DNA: TGTGCCAGCAGCCTATCTTCAGGGGTTACCAGCACAGATACGCAGTATTTT

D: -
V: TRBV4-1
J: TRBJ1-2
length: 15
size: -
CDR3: CASSPGKGSDYGYTF
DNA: TGCGCCAGCAGCCCGGGGAAAGGTAGTGACTATGGCTACACCTTC

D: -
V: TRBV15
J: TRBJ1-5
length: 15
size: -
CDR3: CATSRGGGSVQPQHF
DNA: TGTGCCACCAGCAGAGGTGGGGGTAGCGTTCAGCCCCAGCATTTT

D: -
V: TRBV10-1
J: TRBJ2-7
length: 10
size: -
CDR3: CASSEEAPDF
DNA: TGCGCCAGCAGTGAGGAAGCACCGGACTTC

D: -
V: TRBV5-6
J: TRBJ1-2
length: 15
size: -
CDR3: CASSPRGLINYGYTF
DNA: TGTGCCAGCAGCCCCAGAGGACTGATTAACTATGGCTACACCTTC

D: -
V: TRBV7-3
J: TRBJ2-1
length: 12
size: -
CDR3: CASSPTNNEQFF
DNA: TGTGCCAGCAGCCCCACCAACAATGAGCAGTTCTTC

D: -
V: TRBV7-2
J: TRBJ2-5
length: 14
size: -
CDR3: CASSITRSAQTQYF
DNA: TGTGCCAGCAGCATCACTAGGAGCGCTCAGACCCAGTACTTC

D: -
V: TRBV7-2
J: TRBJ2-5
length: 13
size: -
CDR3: CATTYRVQETQYF
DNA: TGTGCCACCACGTACAGGGTCCAAGAGACCCAGTACTTC

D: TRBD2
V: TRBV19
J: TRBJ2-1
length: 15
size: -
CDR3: CASSAPGLAKNEQFF
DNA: TGTGCCAGTAGTGCGCCGGGACTAGCGAAAAATGAGCAGTTCTTC

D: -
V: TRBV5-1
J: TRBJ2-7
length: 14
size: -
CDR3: CASRLLASSYEQYF
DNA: TGCGCCAGCCGCTTGCTAGCGAGCTCCTACGAGCAGTACTTC

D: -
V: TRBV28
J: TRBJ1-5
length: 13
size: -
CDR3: CAVRGVGNQPQHF
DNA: TGTGCCGTCCGGGGGGTGGGGAATCAGCCCCAGCATTTT

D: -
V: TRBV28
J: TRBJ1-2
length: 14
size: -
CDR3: CASMRPHLKRGYTF
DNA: TGTGCCAGTATGAGACCTCACCTAAAGAGGGGCTACACCTTC

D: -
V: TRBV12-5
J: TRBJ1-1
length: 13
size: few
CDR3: CASGTAGNTEAFF
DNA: TGTGCTAGTGGGACCGCGGGAAACACTGAAGCTTTCTTT

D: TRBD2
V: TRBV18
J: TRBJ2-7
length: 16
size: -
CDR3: CASSPNLAGLSYEQYF
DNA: TGTGCCAGCTCACCCAACCTAGCGGGACTCTCCTACGAGCAGTACTTC

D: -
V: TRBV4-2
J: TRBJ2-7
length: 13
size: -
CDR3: CASSPPGRYEQYF
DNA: TGTGCCAGCAGCCCCCCCGGGCGCTACGAGCAGTACTTC

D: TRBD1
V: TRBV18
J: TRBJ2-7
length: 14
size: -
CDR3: CASSATGVGYEQYF
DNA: TGTGCCAGCTCAGCGACAGGGGTCGGGTACGAGCAGTACTTC

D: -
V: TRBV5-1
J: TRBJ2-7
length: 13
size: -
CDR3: CASSLERGSEQYF
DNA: TGCGCCAGCAGCTTGGAACGGGGATCCGAGCAGTACTTC

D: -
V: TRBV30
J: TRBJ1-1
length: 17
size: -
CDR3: CAWSVKPGQYSNTEAFF
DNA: TGTGCCTGGAGTGTAAAACCTGGTCAGTATTCGAACACTGAAGCTTTCTTT

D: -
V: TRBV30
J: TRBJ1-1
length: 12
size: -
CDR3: CAWSVLSSEAFF
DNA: TGTGCCTGGAGTGTACTTTCCTCTGAAGCTTTCTTT

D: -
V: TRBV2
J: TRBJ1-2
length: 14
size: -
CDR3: CASNLEGTNYGYTF
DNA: TGTGCCAGCAATTTAGAGGGAACTAACTATGGCTACACCTTC

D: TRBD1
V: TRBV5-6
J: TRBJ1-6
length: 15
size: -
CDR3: CASSLVGTGNSPLHF
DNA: TGTGCCAGCAGCTTGGTTGGGACAGGCAATTCACCCCTCCACTTT

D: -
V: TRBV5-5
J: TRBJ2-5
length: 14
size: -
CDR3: CASSWWQIQETQYF
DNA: TGTGCCAGCAGCTGGTGGCAGATCCAAGAGACCCAGTACTTC

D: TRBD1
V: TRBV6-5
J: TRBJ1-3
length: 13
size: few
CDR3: CASRTGTGNTIYF
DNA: TGTGCCAGCAGGACAGGGACTGGAAACACCATATATTTT

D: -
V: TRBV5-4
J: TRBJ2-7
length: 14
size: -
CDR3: CASSPPGTQYEQYF
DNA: TGTGCCAGCAGCCCCCCCGGGACTCAGTACGAGCAGTACTTC

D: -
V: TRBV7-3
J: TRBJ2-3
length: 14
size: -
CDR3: CASSLSASTDTQYF
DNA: TGTGCCAGCAGCTTAAGTGCGAGCACAGATACGCAGTATTTT

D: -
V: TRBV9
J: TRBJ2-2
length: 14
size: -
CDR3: CASSVGDPTGELFF
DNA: TGTGCCAGCAGCGTAGGGGACCCCACCGGGGAGCTGTTTTTT

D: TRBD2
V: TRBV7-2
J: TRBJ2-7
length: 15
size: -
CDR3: CASSSGLAGTYEQYF
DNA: TGTGCCAGCAGCTCGGGACTAGCGGGTACCTACGAGCAGTACTTC

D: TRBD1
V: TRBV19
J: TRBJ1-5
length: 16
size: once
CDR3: CASSPHTGGSDQPQHF
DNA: TGTGCCAGTAGTCCTCACACAGGGGGCTCGGATCAGCCCCAGCATTTT

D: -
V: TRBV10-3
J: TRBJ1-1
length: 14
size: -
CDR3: CAISPTGTNTEAFF
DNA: TGTGCCATCAGTCCGACAGGTACCAACACTGAAGCTTTCTTT

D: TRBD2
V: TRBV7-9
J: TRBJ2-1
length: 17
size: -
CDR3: CASSLRSGGAFRYEQFF
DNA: TGTGCCAGCAGCTTAAGAAGCGGGGGGGCCTTTCGCTATGAGCAGTTCTTC

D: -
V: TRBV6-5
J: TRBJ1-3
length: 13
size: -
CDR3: CASQQGSGNTIYF
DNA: TGTGCCAGCCAACAGGGATCCGGAAACACCATATATTTT